This TCR beta chain was sequenced for a study of T cell repertoires in cytomegalovirus infection. Study overall: CMV infection together with matching HLA type was indicated by public TCR beta signatures.

Regarding the study as a whole: CMV carriers with the relevant HLA were identified by cumulative public TCR beta family frequency.

The CDR3 length is 15 residues. Germline V gene lookup returns CDR1 SGHTA and CDR2 FQGNSA. V lost 0 bases and J 6 bases, leaving 12 bases between the germline ends. MiXCR was run by TCRdb on the reads, yielding one entry per CDR3 protein. This table has about 530,000 distinct CDR3 sequences, about 25% appearing once. This clonotype has a count of ten or more. Antigen specificity is unknown. The V call is TRBV7-2, the J call TRBJ2-1; TRBD2 is a possible D gene (6 bases). The sample taken for sequencing was PBMCs. The receptor's source is a human donor in good health (CMV status not recorded). Some clones in this sample may be carry-over from other donors' samples. The chain's CDR3 is CASSLAALARNEQFF. Here the CDR3 DNA reads TGTGCCAGCAGCTTAGCGGCGCTAGCGCGCAATGAGCAGTTCTTC.